These 5 T cell receptor beta chains share one sample of origin, sequenced in a study of blood T cell repertoires in COVID-19. Assay: immunoSEQ multiplex PCR; the TCRdb copy retains only in-frame clones and omits some. The repertoire holds some 130,000 clones, roughly 90% seen once, with about 3.5% in the top ten. Sequenced input: peripheral blood. The receptors come from a man aged 50 to 60 with active COVID-19.

The genes are TRBV12-2 and TRBJ2-1; the table's D call, TRBD2, was not checked against the DNA. TRBV12-2 corresponds to a pseudogene. CDR3 length: 15 amino acids. In DNA, the CDR3 is TGTGCAAGTCGCCCCGAGGGGAGGGTAAACAATGAGCAGTTCTTC. This translates into CASRPEGRVNNEQFF.

The chain links TRBV2 to TRBJ2-2; 7 positions agree with TRBD1. The CDR3 spans 17 residues. After removal of 0 bases from V and 5 bases from J, the junction contained 9 bases not matched to a gene. Germline lookup yields CDR1 SNHLY and CDR2 FYNNEI. The CDR3 protein is CASSEAFSTGWTGELFF. The CDR3 nucleotides are TGTGCCAGCAGTGAAGCCTTCTCGACAGGGTGGACCGGGGAGCTGTTTTTT.

The rearrangement links TRBV3-1 (or the pseudogene TRBV3-2) to TRBJ2-2; 8 nucleotides align to TRBD2. This CDR3 is 18 amino acids long. J lost 5 bases, V lost 0 bases, and 11 bases had no gene match. CDR1 is LGHDT and CDR2 is YNNKEL in the germline V gene (reference sequence). Here the CDR3 reads CASSQDQVLAGRTGELFF. DNA for the CDR3: TGTGCCAGCAGCCAAGATCAAGTCCTAGCGGGTCGGACCGGGGAGCTGTTTTTT.

This clone was picked up a small number of times. The V gene is TRBV6-1, the J gene TRBJ1-3; D is possibly TRBD1 (6 bases). Germline loops: CDR1 MNHNS, CDR2 SASEGT. The CDR3 sequence is 18 residues long. V dropped 4 bases and J dropped 0 bases, with 19 bases sitting between them. The CDR3 region is CASSGVGQLLTSGNTIYF. CDR3 in DNA: TGTGCCAGCAGTGGAGTCGGACAGCTTTTAACCTCTGGAAACACCATATATTTT.

The chain combines TRBV5-1 with TRBJ2-1; TRBD2 is a possible D gene (6 bases). V lost 0 bases and J lost 9, with 19 bases in between. This CDR3 comprises 16 residues. Germline V gene data show CDR1 as SGHRS and CDR2 as YFSETQ. The CDR3 loop reads CASSLVGLPKEGEQFF. In DNA, the CDR3 is TGCGCCAGCAGCTTGGTAGGACTACCCAAGGAGGGTGAGCAGTTCTTC. Drawing the rest from reference TRBV5-1 and TRBJ2-1, the complete variable domain is KAGVTQTPRYLIKTRGQQVTLSCSPISGHRSVSWYQQTPGQGLQFLFEYFSETQRNKGNFPGRFSGRQFSNSRSEMNVSTLELGDSALYLCASSLVGLPKEGEQFFGPGTRLTVL.